Listed below are T cell receptor beta chains from one sample, sequenced in a study of early T cells in non-severe SARS-CoV-2 infection. A single record per CDR3 protein comes from TCRdb applying MiXCR to the 5' RACE reads. Among fewer than 35,000 distinct CDR3 sequences, 5.7% were seen once, and the ten largest hold 5% to 6.5%. The sequenced sample was whole blood. Every receptor here comes from an adult who was a healthcare worker with PCR-confirmed SARS-CoV-2 infection or an uninfected control (not recorded which). Each CDR3 is given without its conserved first and last residue.

TRBV12-3/TRBV12-4,TRBJ2-1,ASSLAVTSGRANEQF
TRBV29-1,TRBJ2-4,SVGPKGGIQY
TRBV6-1,TRBJ1-1,ATRLQGVTEAF
TRBV28,TRBJ1-2,ASSRDRVDYGYT
TRBV28,TRBJ1-6,ASRGQFAYNSPLH
TRBV29-1,TRBJ2-3,SAGTSRGADTQY
TRBV20-1,TRBJ2-3,SARDPVAGTDTQY
TRBV12-3/TRBV12-4,TRBJ1-2,ASSLEQGDGYT
TRBV6-4,TRBJ2-1,ASSRTSGSNEQF
TRBV5-1,TRBJ2-2,ASEPTSGNTGELF
TRBV30,TRBJ2-7,AWRGLAGREQY
TRBV2,TRBJ2-5,ASSLSRGRETQY
TRBV5-1,TRBJ2-2,ASSLVARNTGELF
TRBV28,TRBJ2-7,ASRGWLAGEQY
TRBV20-1,TRBJ2-5,SAPIGAGTSETQY
TRBV20-1,TRBJ1-2,SATRLQGAGGYT
TRBV20-1,TRBJ2-5,SARRTSFGGETQY
TRBV18,TRBJ1-5,ASSPRGAGDQPQH
TRBV20-1,TRBJ2-3,SARGKGLAVGDTQY
TRBV27,TRBJ2-1,ASSYGQGAYNEQF
TRBV20-1,TRBJ2-1,SARDTQRAGKGNEQF
TRBV7-3,TRBJ2-5,ASSLDIGFGGQETQY
TRBV29-1,TRBJ2-1,SVESGTYNEQF
TRBV11-2,TRBJ2-1,ASSLAVLAGESGEQF
TRBV9,TRBJ2-2,ASSVRGRDGELF
TRBV11-2,TRBJ2-6,ASSLTVGAGANVLT
TRBV7-8,TRBJ1-5,ASSRHRVEVYDQPQH
TRBV5-1,TRBJ2-1,ASSLRWANHNEQF
TRBV6-2/TRBV6-3,TRBJ2-1,ASSLSSGRGYNEQF
TRBV10-1,TRBJ2-3,ASSGLAGDGHSDTQY
TRBV9,TRBJ2-2,ASSSRSSNTGELF
TRBV7-9,TRBJ2-6,ASSLGQRTGANVLT
TRBV7-2,TRBJ2-3,ASSYGLAGARLTDTQY
TRBV3-1,TRBJ1-3,ASSQGQGAGGNTIY
TRBV2,TRBJ1-2,AILPVAGIGDYGYT
TRBV3-1,TRBJ2-7,ASSFRQGYGQY
TRBV6-5,TRBJ1-1,ASSYSKVYTEAF
TRBV25-1,TRBJ2-1,ASSESTVLYNEQF
TRBV6-2/TRBV6-3,TRBJ1-1,ASSYSTEHTEAF
TRBV27,TRBJ2-3,ASRLAGGPRDTQY
TRBV24-1,TRBJ2-1,ATSDYPGYNEQF
TRBV6-1,TRBJ2-1,ASSETRWGEQF
TRBV6-6,TRBJ2-1,ASSLRQGNNEQF
TRBV20-1,TRBJ2-1,SARGSTSGSRNEQF
TRBV6-6,TRBJ1-6,ASSPPGTDSSPLH
TRBV14,TRBJ1-4,ASSQDKVTGLFNEKLF
TRBV28,TRBJ1-3,ASSQMGQVYGNTIY
TRBV14,TRBJ2-3,ASSQDFPSTDTQY
TRBV4-3,TRBJ1-3,ASSQDRTGSGNTIY
TRBV2,TRBJ2-5,ASSEARGLGTFKETQY
TRBV30,TRBJ1-4,AWSVLGDPNEKLF
TRBV7-8,TRBJ2-2,ASSGRGLPNTGELF
TRBV5-1,TRBJ2-6,ASSSVSGANVLT
TRBV20-1,TRBJ2-3,SASIATSGGTDTQY